A selection of T cell receptor beta chains follows, all from one sample in a study of patients and donors after allogeneic stem cell transplantation. TCRdb used MiXCR to reprocess the RT-PCR reads, holding one entry per CDR3 protein. The sample shows 7,500 or so distinct CDR3 sequences, roughly 11% of them seen only once. Sequenced material: blood, either unsorted or a sorted T cell fraction (not recorded which). These receptors all stem from a human donor who was either an allogeneic HSCT recipient or a stem cell or donor lymphocyte infusion donor (not recorded which). It is not recorded whose cells these are; they may come from a transplant donor. Each CDR3 is given with its conserved first and last residue. The D gene is left open where the match is weak. Expanded clones are given a class, and other clones once, few, many or no size at all.

v_gene: TRBV2; abundance: many; j_gene: TRBJ1-5; d_gene: .; CDR3aa: CASSESRVYNQPQHF
v_gene: TRBV29-1; abundance: many; j_gene: TRBJ1-6; d_gene: .; CDR3aa: CSPRGTYNSPLHF
v_gene: TRBV10-2; abundance: few; j_gene: TRBJ2-2; d_gene: .; CDR3aa: CASSAAPNTGELFF
v_gene: TRBV20-1; abundance: .; j_gene: TRBJ2-1; d_gene: TRBD1; CDR3aa: CSASRGGQIEFF
v_gene: TRBV18; abundance: few; j_gene: TRBJ2-5; d_gene: .; CDR3aa: CASSPLAEETQYF
v_gene: TRBV5-1; abundance: many; j_gene: TRBJ1-2; d_gene: TRBD1; CDR3aa: CASSPTGDGYTF
v_gene: TRBV2; abundance: .; j_gene: TRBJ2-3; d_gene: .; CDR3aa: CASSGDGTSTDTQYF
v_gene: TRBV12-3/TRBV12-4; abundance: many; j_gene: TRBJ1-1; d_gene: .; CDR3aa: CASSLGSNTEAFF
v_gene: TRBV7-9; abundance: many; j_gene: TRBJ2-1; d_gene: .; CDR3aa: CASSLDGEQFF
v_gene: TRBV5-1; abundance: .; j_gene: TRBJ2-7; d_gene: TRBD2; CDR3aa: CASSMGLAGEQYF
v_gene: TRBV20-1; abundance: many; j_gene: TRBJ1-1; d_gene: .; CDR3aa: CSARVQGPWTEAFF
v_gene: TRBV12-3/TRBV12-4; abundance: medium-sized; j_gene: TRBJ2-1; d_gene: TRBD2; CDR3aa: CASSGTSGGAQFF
v_gene: TRBV5-1; abundance: many; j_gene: TRBJ2-1; d_gene: TRBD1; CDR3aa: CASSDRRQGARGEQFF
v_gene: TRBV12-3/TRBV12-4; abundance: many; j_gene: TRBJ1-3; d_gene: .; CDR3aa: CASSLGGPAGNTIYF
v_gene: TRBV19; abundance: .; j_gene: TRBJ2-2; d_gene: .; CDR3aa: CASSIWTANTGELFF
v_gene: TRBV5-1; abundance: few; j_gene: TRBJ2-1; d_gene: .; CDR3aa: CASSRSYNEQFF
v_gene: TRBV7-2; abundance: many; j_gene: TRBJ1-2; d_gene: TRBD1; CDR3aa: CASSPGQGILYGYTF
v_gene: TRBV7-9; abundance: many; j_gene: TRBJ2-5; d_gene: TRBD1; CDR3aa: CASSSQFGQGAEETQYF
v_gene: TRBV6-2/TRBV6-3; abundance: .; j_gene: TRBJ2-1; d_gene: .; CDR3aa: CASSYISGNEQFF
v_gene: TRBV7-2; abundance: many; j_gene: TRBJ1-6; d_gene: .; CDR3aa: CASSPMEGYNSPLHF
v_gene: TRBV12-3/TRBV12-4; abundance: many; j_gene: TRBJ1-2; d_gene: TRBD1; CDR3aa: CASSLGSDRQLSGYTF
v_gene: TRBV3-1; abundance: .; j_gene: TRBJ2-5; d_gene: .; CDR3aa: CASSPPTDQKTQYF
v_gene: TRBV5-1; abundance: many; j_gene: TRBJ2-3; d_gene: TRBD2; CDR3aa: CASSTRLAGGSGTDTQYF
v_gene: TRBV7-6; abundance: .; j_gene: TRBJ2-1; d_gene: TRBD2; CDR3aa: CASSLRPQTSGGAGEQFF
v_gene: TRBV5-1; abundance: .; j_gene: TRBJ2-1; d_gene: .; CDR3aa: CASSLGTSAYNERFF
v_gene: TRBV6-1; abundance: few; j_gene: TRBJ2-1; d_gene: .; CDR3aa: CASSEMGYNEQFF
v_gene: TRBV20-1; abundance: .; j_gene: TRBJ2-1; d_gene: .; CDR3aa: CSARDPGPSGYEQFF
v_gene: TRBV5-1; abundance: many; j_gene: TRBJ1-5; d_gene: .; CDR3aa: CASSPQGREQPQHF
v_gene: TRBV10-3; abundance: many; j_gene: TRBJ1-1; d_gene: TRBD1; CDR3aa: CAISESQGASYTEAFF
v_gene: TRBV5-1; abundance: many; j_gene: TRBJ2-2; d_gene: TRBD1; CDR3aa: CASDPGGANTGELFF
v_gene: TRBV5-1; abundance: .; j_gene: TRBJ2-2; d_gene: TRBD1; CDR3aa: CASSATGGTGELFF
v_gene: TRBV3-1; abundance: .; j_gene: TRBJ2-5; d_gene: .; CDR3aa: CASSRRGGETQYF
v_gene: TRBV20-1; abundance: many; j_gene: TRBJ2-3; d_gene: TRBD2; CDR3aa: CSADQGLARGSQYF
v_gene: TRBV4-2; abundance: .; j_gene: TRBJ1-1; d_gene: .; CDR3aa: CASSAPIVGAEAFF
v_gene: TRBV4-3; abundance: medium-sized; j_gene: TRBJ1-2; d_gene: .; CDR3aa: CASSQASGAYGYTF
v_gene: TRBV7-2; abundance: medium-sized; j_gene: TRBJ1-4; d_gene: .; CDR3aa: CASSLFGATNEKLFF
v_gene: TRBV20-1; abundance: .; j_gene: TRBJ2-1; d_gene: TRBD2; CDR3aa: CSARDPSSGGVYNEQFF
v_gene: TRBV2; abundance: medium-sized; j_gene: TRBJ2-6; d_gene: .; CDR3aa: CASSRGYSGANVLTF
v_gene: TRBV19; abundance: few; j_gene: TRBJ1-3; d_gene: TRBD1; CDR3aa: CASSMMGQTGNTIYF
v_gene: TRBV20-1; abundance: .; j_gene: TRBJ2-1; d_gene: .; CDR3aa: CSASQEEGYNEQFF
v_gene: TRBV5-5; abundance: .; j_gene: TRBJ2-1; d_gene: .; CDR3aa: CASSPPQDNEQFF
v_gene: TRBV19; abundance: many; j_gene: TRBJ1-1; d_gene: .; CDR3aa: CASIPTGRTEAFF
v_gene: TRBV12-3/TRBV12-4; abundance: few; j_gene: TRBJ1-1; d_gene: .; CDR3aa: CASTGRNTEAFF
v_gene: TRBV5-1; abundance: many; j_gene: TRBJ1-1; d_gene: TRBD1; CDR3aa: CASSLGTGWDTEAFF
v_gene: TRBV4-2; abundance: many; j_gene: TRBJ1-2; d_gene: .; CDR3aa: CASSQDAVNYGYTF
v_gene: TRBV7-2; abundance: .; j_gene: TRBJ2-3; d_gene: .; CDR3aa: CASSLMQSTDTQYF
v_gene: TRBV7-9; abundance: many; j_gene: TRBJ1-2; d_gene: .; CDR3aa: CASSLQTGSYGYTF
v_gene: TRBV7-8; abundance: few; j_gene: TRBJ1-3; d_gene: TRBD1; CDR3aa: CASSPGGGDTIYF
v_gene: TRBV14; abundance: few; j_gene: TRBJ2-7; d_gene: TRBD1; CDR3aa: CASSLGTGGSYEQYF
v_gene: TRBV9; abundance: .; j_gene: TRBJ2-7; d_gene: .; CDR3aa: CASSVSGGTESYEQYF
v_gene: TRBV12-3/TRBV12-4; abundance: few; j_gene: TRBJ2-1; d_gene: TRBD2; CDR3aa: CASSPYNLGLGDEQFF
v_gene: TRBV6-2/TRBV6-3; abundance: .; j_gene: TRBJ2-1; d_gene: TRBD2; CDR3aa: CASSYSKVLAGGSSYNEQFF
v_gene: TRBV29-1; abundance: .; j_gene: TRBJ2-3; d_gene: .; CDR3aa: CSVEPFGAGGQGDTQYF
v_gene: TRBV6-1; abundance: many; j_gene: TRBJ1-6; d_gene: .; CDR3aa: CASSEAGFGGANSPLHF
v_gene: TRBV7-2; abundance: many; j_gene: TRBJ1-6; d_gene: TRBD1; CDR3aa: CASSPLRTGVYNSPLHF
v_gene: TRBV7-9; abundance: few; j_gene: TRBJ2-4; d_gene: TRBD1; CDR3aa: CASSGDRGRFNIQYF
v_gene: TRBV7-2; abundance: .; j_gene: TRBJ2-6; d_gene: .; CDR3aa: CASSSEGNSGANVLTF
v_gene: TRBV18; abundance: many; j_gene: TRBJ1-5; d_gene: TRBD1; CDR3aa: CASSPGTGDGNQPQHF
v_gene: TRBV2; abundance: medium-sized; j_gene: TRBJ1-5; d_gene: .; CDR3aa: CASSGTENQPQHF
v_gene: TRBV6-1; abundance: many; j_gene: TRBJ1-5; d_gene: .; CDR3aa: CASSGGPGDSNQPQHF